The 6 T cell receptor beta chains below all came from one sample that was sequenced in a study of sequential checkpoint blockade in melanoma (dated by TCRdb to the late 2010s). According to the study, the label for this sample's treatment or condition signals: randomized to nivolumab then ipilimumab (arm A) or the reverse (arm B). Libraries were prepared through the immunoSEQ multiplex PCR assay. Imported from immuneACCESS, the table was reduced by TCRdb to in-frame sequences with V and J called. These copies leave out some clones; in studies compared against another copy, an unresolved V gene accounts for under half, and the cause of the remainder is not known. The sample yields about 25,000 clones; 60% to 80% were counted once. The ten largest clones take up roughly 20% of the sample. Sequenced here: CD8+ T cells sorted from blood (inferred from file names), sampled from a patient given nivolumab and ipilimumab in sequence. All receptors derive from a human donor with melanoma.

There are a few counts of this clone. The gene calls are TRBV19 and TRBJ2-3; TRBD2 matches at 10 bases. J gave up 1 base and V 6 bases, and 4 bases lay outside the gene matches. This CDR3 is 15 amino acids long. Germline V lookup: CDR1 LNHDA, CDR2 SQIVND (reference sequence). The CDR3 sequence is CASSETSGGTDTQYF. As DNA, the CDR3 is TGTGCCAGTAGCGAAACTAGCGGGGGCACAGATACGCAGTATTTT. The complete variable domain, with remaining parts taken from reference TRBV19 and TRBJ2-3, reads DGGITQSPKYLFRKEGQNVTLSCEQNLNHDAMYWYRQDPGQGLRLIYYSQIVNDFQKGDIAEGYSVSREKKESFPLTVTSAQKNPTAFYLCASSETSGGTDTQYFGPGTRLTVL.

This chain links TRBV28 with TRBJ2-2, with 9 bases matching TRBD2. The germline CDR1 and CDR2 sequences are MDHEN and SYDVKM. CDR3 length: 16 residues. V lost 5 bases, J lost 4 bases, and 8 bases stayed unmatched. The DNA of the CDR3 is TGTGCCAGCAGTCCCCGCACTAGCGGGTTCACCGGGGAGCTGTTTTTT. It is translated as CASSPRTSGFTGELFF.

This clone was picked up one time. The chain joins TRBV27 to TRBJ1-3, with 7 bases lining up with TRBD1. The CDR3 totals 15 residues. Germline CDR1 and CDR2: MNHEY and SMNVEV (reference sequence). Trimming at V came to 4 bases and at J to 4 bases, leaving 7 bases not matched to a gene. This CDR3 is CASSSTGASGNTIYF. The CDR3 DNA is TGTGCCAGCAGTTCTACAGGGGCGTCGGGAAACACCATATATTTT.

This chain joins TRBV27 and TRBJ2-7; D remains ambiguous. The CDR3 contains 12 residues. Trimming pared 3 bases from V and 3 bases from J, leaving 6 bases between. Germline V gene lookup returns CDR1 MNHEY and CDR2 SMNVEV (reference sequence). The CDR3 reads CASSFSGYEQYF. The CDR3 DNA reads as TGTGCCAGCAGTTTTTCAGGCTACGAGCAGTACTTC.

The chain uses TRBV5-1 and TRBJ2-7; TRBD1 matches at 7 bases. CDR1 is SGHRS, CDR2 YFSETQ, per germline. The CDR3 runs to 14 residues. The J segment lost 2 bases and the V segment lost 5 bases, leaving 7 bases of the junction unmatched. The CDR3 region is CASSSQQGPYEQYF. The CDR3 nucleotides are TGCGCCAGCAGTTCGCAACAGGGGCCCTACGAGCAGTACTTC.

By proportion, this clone is medium-sized. As DNA, the CDR3 is TGCGCCAGCAGCCAAGCCCCCGGGGATGGCGGGGAGCTGTTTTTT. Protein product: CASSQAPGDGGELFF. The chain links TRBV4-3 to TRBJ2-2; maybe TRBD2 (5 bases). The ends were cut back, 1 base at V and 7 bases at J, with 13 bases in the middle. CDR1 is LGHNA, CDR2 YSLEER, per germline. The CDR3 spans 15 residues.